Given below is one TCR beta chain in context. No antigen is known for it. This sample is drawn from a study of identical twins. Whole-study results and caveats: Clonotypes of the beta chain that were abundant in cord blood carried fewer insertions (memory repertoires showed none). The study drew conclusions from cross-sectional statistical analysis, not from following the same donors.

MiXCR, run by TCRdb on the 5' RACE reads, gives a single entry per CDR3 protein. Of fewer than 250,000 distinct CDR3 sequences detected, 9.4% appear once; the ten largest clones hold about 5%. Trimming shortened V by 3 bases and J by 5 bases, and 14 bases separated the two germline ends. CDR1 and CDR2 from the germline V gene are SGHRS and YFSETQ. CDR3 length equals 14 residues. The chain employs TRBV5-1 and TRBJ1-1; unclear D gene. The clonotype was recovered from a woman in her late teens or twenties in good health. The sequencing sample was made of memory (CD45RO+) T cells sorted from blood. CDR3 sequence reads: CASSSLSAGTEAFF. The CDR3 nucleotides are TGCGCCAGCAGCTCCCTGTCGGCGGGGACTGAAGCTTTCTTT.